The 25 T cell receptor beta chains reported below all come from one sample, sequenced in a study of blood T cell repertoires in COVID-19. TCRdb keeps only in-frame clones here, not all; method: immunoSEQ multiplex PCR. This sample has roughly 160,000 clones, with approximately 84% found just once. The specimen sequenced was peripheral blood. These receptors were collected from an elderly woman with COVID-19, enrolled during active disease.

This clone was counted between two and nine times. The chain carries TRBV11-3 and TRBJ2-3, with D unclear. Deletions cut 5 bases from V and 6 bases from J, with 12 bases between. The CDR3 covers 13 residues. Germline V gives CDR1 SGHNT, CDR2 YENEEA. The CDR3 reads CASSPPRSDTQYF. As DNA, the CDR3 is TGTGCCAGCAGCCCTCCCCGTAGTGATACGCAGTATTTT.

The rearrangement joins TRBV5-1 to TRBJ1-2; perhaps TRBD1 as D (6 bases). Germline CDR1 SGHRS, CDR2 YFSETQ. V lost 1 base and J lost 7, with 29 bases in between. This CDR3 spans 19 amino acids. The CDR3 sequence is CASSLSPRGLSGTEAGYTF. For the CDR3, the DNA is TGCGCCAGCAGCTTGAGCCCCAGGGGTTTGTCCGGGACGGAGGCTGGCTACACCTTC.

The sample holds one count of this clone. The chain employs TRBV4-1 and TRBJ2-1, with 12 bases that match TRBD2. Germline assignment: CDR1 MGHRA and CDR2 YSYEKL. The CDR3 length is 16 residues. J lost 8 bases, V lost 0 bases, and 5 bases had no gene match. In DNA form, the CDR3 reads TGCGCCAGCAGCCAAGATACCCTAGCGGGGGGGGATGAGCAGTTCTTC. Translated: CASSQDTLAGGDEQFF.

The chain is built from TRBV28 and TRBJ2-1; the match to TRBD1 covers 9 bases. Germline CDR1 MDHEN, CDR2 SYDVKM. The V and J ends lost 5 bases and 8 bases, in that order; junction bases with no gene match: 13. CDR3 size: 16 residues. DNA for the CDR3: TGTGCCAGCAGTCTCTTCGGACAGGGGAAAGGCGATGAGCAGTTCTTC. Protein product: CASSLFGQGKGDEQFF.

Comment on this clone: Other DNA sequences from this sample encode an identical CDR3 as well. The V and J genes are TRBV2 and TRBJ2-7; D is unresolved. Trimming took off 2 bases at V and 2 bases at J, with 4 bases between the two ends. The CDR3 totals 12 residues. Germline lookup yields CDR1 SNHLY and CDR2 FYNNEI. This CDR3 is CASSEYAYEQYF. CDR3 coding DNA: TGTGCCAGCAGTGAATATGCCTACGAGCAGTACTTC.

The chain has TRBV2 and TRBJ2-1; 7 bases map to TRBD2. V dropped 7 bases and J dropped 0; count of bases not matched to a gene: 6. The CDR3 is 15 amino acids. Germline CDR1 is SNHLY and CDR2 is FYNNEI. CDR3 DNA sequence: TGTGCCAGCAAACGACTAGCCCTCTCCTACAATGAGCAGTTCTTC. Translated: CASKRLALSYNEQFF.

This clone was seen only once. The chain carries TRBV30 and TRBJ1-4, with 7 bases that match TRBD1. This CDR3 is 13 amino acids long. Germline V CDR1 and CDR2: GTSNPN, SVGIG (reference sequence). V was clipped by 3 bases and J by 8 bases; unmatched bases: 6. The DNA for the CDR3 is TGTGCCTGGAGAGGAAGGGGGCGGGAAAAACTGTTTTTT. It is translated as CAWRGRGREKLFF.

The rearrangement joins TRBV7-2 to TRBJ2-2, with D possibly TRBD2 on 5 matching bases. Germline V CDR1 and CDR2: SGHTA, FQGNSA. The V end was cut by 6 bases, the J end by 4 bases, with 12 bases between. The CDR3 contains 14 residues. CDR3 sequence reads: CASRESGITGELFF. For the CDR3, the DNA is TGTGCCAGCAGGGAATCGGGAATCACCGGGGAGCTGTTTTTT.

This sequence joins TRBV27 and TRBJ2-5; the match to TRBD2 covers 9 bases. The germline gives CDR1 MNHEY, CDR2 SMNVEV (reference sequence). Trimming removed 4 bases from V and 1 base from J; junction bases left unmatched: 7. This CDR3 has 16 amino acids. The CDR3 DNA reads TGTGCCAGCAGTTACGTAGCGGGGGCCTTCCAAGAGACCCAGTACTTC. Translation: CASSYVAGAFQETQYF.

This clone was counted between two and nine times. V is TRBV28 and J is TRBJ2-7; D is possibly TRBD2 (7 bases). The CDR3 is 15 amino acids. Germline lookup yields CDR1 MDHEN and CDR2 SYDVKM. V dropped 2 bases and J dropped 6 bases, with 17 bases sitting between them. The chain's CDR3 is CASSLNEGRGREQYF. The CDR3 coding sequence is TGTGCCAGCAGTTTAAATGAGGGGCGGGGGCGCGAGCAGTACTTC.

This clone was seen only once. The V gene is TRBV27, the J gene TRBJ2-2; 13 nucleotides match TRBD2. The germline gives CDR1 MNHEY, CDR2 SMNVEV (reference sequence). The CDR3 is 17 residues long. V lost 3 bases, J lost 0 bases, and 1 base stayed unmatched. The chain's CDR3 is CASSFGLAGANTGELFF. The CDR3 DNA is TGTGCCAGCAGTTTTGGACTAGCGGGGGCGAACACCGGGGAGCTGTTTTTT.

The V call is TRBV10-3, the J call TRBJ2-2, with 9 bases identical to TRBD1. The CDR3 is 14 amino acids. The J segment lost 4 bases and the V segment lost 10 bases, leaving 7 bases of the junction unmatched. From germline, CDR1 is ENHRY and CDR2 SYGVKD. The CDR3 DNA is TGTGCCAATTCCGGGACAGGGCCCACCGGGGAGCTGTTTTTT. It specifies CANSGTGPTGELFF.

This rearrangement joins TRBV19 to TRBJ1-3, with TRBD1 as a possible D gene (5 bases). The length of the CDR3 is 18 residues. Trimming took off 7 bases at V and 1 base at J, with 23 bases between the two ends. CDR1 is LNHDA and CDR2 is SQIVND in the germline V gene (reference sequence). CDR3 region: CASTPTPRTIHSGNTIYF. CDR3 DNA sequence: TGTGCCAGTACCCCCACCCCTCGGACAATTCATTCTGGAAACACCATATATTTT. The variable domain in full, with the rest retrieved from reference TRBV19 and TRBJ1-3, is DGGITQSPKYLFRKEGQNVTLSCEQNLNHDAMYWYRQDPGQGLRLIYYSQIVNDFQKGDIAEGYSVSREKKESFPLTVTSAQKNPTAFYLCASTPTPRTIHSGNTIYFGEGSWLTVV.

As regards this clone: Germline and junction disagree at one end, which may indicate a read error. CDR3 sequence: CASSRYGTGSFEQYF. CDR3 nucleotides: TGTGCCAGCAGCCGCTACGGGACAGGTTCCTTCGAGCAGTACTTC. The gene calls are TRBV11-2 and TRBJ2-7; TRBD1 aligns across 8 bases. CDR1 and CDR2 (germline): SGHAT, FQNNGV. The CDR3 totals 15 residues.

The sample holds one count of this clone. The chain combines TRBV20-1 with TRBJ2-1; 8 positions match TRBD1. The J segment lost 4 bases and the V segment lost 3 bases, leaving 8 bases of the junction unmatched. Germline V lookup: CDR1 DFQATT, CDR2 SNEGSKA (reference sequence). This CDR3 region has 15 residues. CDR3 coding DNA: TGCAGTGCTAGTGGTCAGGGGGCCGGGTACAATGAGCAGTTCTTC. Its translation is CSASGQGAGYNEQFF.

V and J are TRBV6-2 or TRBV6-3 and TRBJ2-7, with 9 nucleotides matching TRBD1. Germline loops: CDR1 MNHEY, CDR2 SVGEGT. The V gene end was trimmed by 5 bases and the J gene end by 7 bases; junction bases not matched to a gene: 15. CDR3 length: 16 residues. The CDR3, as DNA: TGTGCCAGCAGTATGTACAGGGGGCGCGAGCCGGGGGAGCAGTACTTC. This sequence encodes CASSMYRGREPGEQYF.

This clone was recorded a few times. The chain employs TRBV7-2 and TRBJ2-2, with 9 bases matching TRBD1. The CDR3 contains 16 residues. CDR1 and CDR2 (germline): SGHTA, FQGNSA. J gave up 6 bases and V 5 bases, and 10 bases lay outside the gene matches. The CDR3 sequence: CASSPGGQGTAGELFF. In nucleotides, the CDR3 is TGTGCCAGCAGCCCCGGAGGACAGGGGACGGCCGGGGAGCTGTTTTTT.

J is TRBJ2-3 and V is TRBV2; 7 bases map to TRBD2. Germline V gives CDR1 SNHLY, CDR2 FYNNEI. V shed 9 bases and J 5 bases; nucleotides not matched to a gene: 2. The CDR3 totals 11 residues. This CDR3 is CARGRGDTQYF. In DNA, the CDR3 is TGTGCCAGAGGGAGGGGAGATACGCAGTATTTT.

The rearrangement links TRBV28 to TRBJ2-7, with 13 bases fitting TRBD2. The V segment lost 11 bases and the J segment 5 bases; nucleotides outside the gene matches: 12. From germline, CDR1 is MDHEN and CDR2 SYDVKM. CDR3 length equals 15 residues. The CDR3 DNA is TGTGCCTGCACCGAATGGACTAGCGGGAGCGACGAGCAGTACTTC. Its translation is CACTEWTSGSDEQYF.

The V call is TRBV11-2, the J call TRBJ2-1; the match to TRBD2 covers 15 bases. The germline gives CDR1 SGHAT, CDR2 FQNNGV. The CDR3 consists of 16 residues. V shed 3 bases, J shed 4 bases, and the junction held 1 base outside the gene matches. The CDR3 protein is CASSFGTSGGYNEQFF. CDR3 DNA sequence: TGTGCCAGCAGCTTTGGGACTAGCGGGGGGTACAATGAGCAGTTCTTC.

V and J are TRBV10-3 and TRBJ1-3; 8 nucleotides align to TRBD1. Looked up from germline, CDR1 is ENHRY and CDR2 is SYGVKD. This CDR3 region has 16 residues. J gave up 0 bases and V 5 bases, and 6 bases lay outside the gene matches. CDR3 nucleotides: TGTGCCATCAGTATAGGGACAGGTGACTCTGGAAACACCATATATTTT. Protein: CAISIGTGDSGNTIYF.

The chain carries TRBV30 and TRBJ2-3, with TRBD2 matching over 14 bases. V was clipped by 1 base and J by 1 base; unmatched bases: 1. This CDR3 region has 16 residues. CDR1 is GTSNPN, CDR2 SVGIG, per germline (reference sequence). Written as DNA, the CDR3 is TGTGCCTGGAGTGCGGGACTAGCGGGAGGCACAGATACGCAGTATTTT. Translated, it gives CAWSAGLAGGTDTQYF.

In nucleotides, the CDR3 is TGTGCCAGCAGCCCCACTCCATTCTACGAGCAGTACTTC. This sequence encodes CASSPTPFYEQYF. The rearrangement uses TRBV27 and TRBJ2-7; D unresolved. The CDR3 contains 13 residues. Germline CDR1 reads MNHEY; CDR2 reads SMNVEV (reference sequence). V gave up 6 bases and J gave up 3 bases, with 12 bases separating them.

V usage is TRBV9 and J usage is TRBJ1-3; D gene uncertain. Germline loops: CDR1 SGDLS, CDR2 YYNGEE. Trimming took 0 bases from V and 0 from J, leaving 10 bases between them. The CDR3 length is 16 residues. DNA for the CDR3: TGTGCCAGCAGCGTAGCTCCGGGGAGCTCTGGAAACACCATATATTTT. It encodes CASSVAPGSSGNTIYF. Drawing the rest from reference TRBV9 and TRBJ1-3, the complete variable domain is DSGVTQTPKHLITATGQRVTLRCSPRSGDLSVYWYQQSLDQGLQFLIQYYNGEERAKGNILERFSAQQFPDLHSELNLSSLELGDSALYFCASSVAPGSSGNTIYFGEGSWLTVV.

This clone was observed a handful of times. The CDR3: CASSYGTGGLGYTF. The CDR3, as DNA: TGTGCCAGCAGTTACGGGACAGGGGGTCTTGGCTACACCTTC. The chain recombines TRBV27 with TRBJ1-2, with TRBD1 identical over 11 bases. This CDR3 region has 14 residues. The V gene end was trimmed by 4 bases and the J gene end by 7 bases; junction bases not matched to a gene: 5. Looked up from germline, CDR1 is MNHEY and CDR2 is SMNVEV (reference sequence).